The present T cell receptor beta chain was sequenced within a study of CD8 T cells in ankylosing spondylitis. Findings of the study overall: Disease-linked clones, CD8+, were relatively rare in peripheral blood. In ankylosing spondylitis blood, a motif of seven to nine highly homologous TCR beta variants appeared characteristic.

Notes on this clonotype: The antigen is not known.

TCRdb recomputed calls from the 5' RACE reads with MiXCR, one row per CDR3 protein. The repertoire holds hundreds of thousands of distinct CDR3 sequences, with roughly 25% as singletons. Input material: blood, either unsorted or a sorted T cell fraction (not recorded which). The TCR sequence derives from a male donor with ankylosing spondylitis.

DNA for the CDR3: TGTGCCAGCAGCTCAGGGTGGCTAGCTGCCAATGAGCAGTTCTTC. This gives the protein CASSSGWLAANEQFF. The gene calls are TRBV3-1 and TRBJ2-1; either TRBD1 or TRBD2 may fit D (5 bases each). Germline CDR1 reads LGHDT; CDR2 reads YNNKEL (reference sequence). CDR3 length: 15 amino acids. V gave up 5 bases and J gave up 6 bases, with 17 bases separating them.